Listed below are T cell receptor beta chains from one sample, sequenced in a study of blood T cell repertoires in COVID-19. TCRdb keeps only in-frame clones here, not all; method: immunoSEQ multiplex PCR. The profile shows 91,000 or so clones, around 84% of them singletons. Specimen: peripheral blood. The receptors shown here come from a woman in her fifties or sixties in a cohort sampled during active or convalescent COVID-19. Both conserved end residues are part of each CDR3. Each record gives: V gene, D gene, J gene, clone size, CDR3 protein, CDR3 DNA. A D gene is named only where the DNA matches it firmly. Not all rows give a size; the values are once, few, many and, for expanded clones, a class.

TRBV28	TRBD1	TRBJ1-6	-	CASSEGQGNSPLHF	TGTGCCAGCAGTGAGGGACAGGGGAATTCACCCCTCCACTTT
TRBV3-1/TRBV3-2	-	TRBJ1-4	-	CASSHQGGTNEKLFF	TGTGCCAGCAGTCACCAGGGAGGGACTAATGAAAAACTGTTTTTT
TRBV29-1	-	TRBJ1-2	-	CSVDEDGYTF	TGCAGCGTTGATGAGGATGGCTACACCTTC
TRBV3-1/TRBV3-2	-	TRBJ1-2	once	CASSQGMPGPNYGYTF	TGTGCCAGCAGCCAAGGGATGCCAGGGCCGAACTATGGCTACACCTTC
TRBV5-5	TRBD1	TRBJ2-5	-	CASSWGQGYQETQYF	TGTGCCAGCAGTTGGGGACAGGGGTACCAAGAGACCCAGTACTTC
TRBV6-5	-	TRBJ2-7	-	CASWGHSSYEQYF	TGTGCCAGCTGGGGACACTCCTCCTACGAGCAGTACTTC
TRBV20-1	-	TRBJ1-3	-	CSASLRSSGNTIYF	TGCAGTGCTAGTTTACGGAGCTCTGGAAACACCATATATTTT
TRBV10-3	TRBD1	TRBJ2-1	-	CAISPSGGSYNEQFF	TGTGCCATCAGTCCATCAGGGGGCTCCTACAATGAGCAGTTCTTC
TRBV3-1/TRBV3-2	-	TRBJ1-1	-	CASSQDGTGGRTEAFF	TGTGCCAGCAGCCAAGATGGGACCGGGGGTCGAACTGAAGCTTTCTTT
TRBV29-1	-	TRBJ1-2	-	CSVAEAYGYTF	TGCAGCGTTGCGGAGGCCTATGGCTACACCTTC
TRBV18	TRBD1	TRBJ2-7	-	CASSQGATEQYF	TGTGCCAGCTCACAGGGGGCTACCGAGCAGTACTTC
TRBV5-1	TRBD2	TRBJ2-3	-	CASSLGAGVDVDTQYF	TGCGCCAGCAGCTTAGGAGCGGGGGTCGACGTGGATACGCAGTATTTT
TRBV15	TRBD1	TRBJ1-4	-	CATSRLDRANEKLFF	TGTGCCACCAGCAGACTCGACAGGGCTAATGAAAAACTGTTTTTT
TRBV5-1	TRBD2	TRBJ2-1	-	CASSYSWGLASNPNYNEQFF	TGCGCCAGCAGCTACTCGTGGGGACTAGCGTCAAACCCCAATTACAATGAGCAGTTCTTC
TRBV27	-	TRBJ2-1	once	CASSFSQARRDNEQFF	TGTGCCAGCAGTTTTAGTCAGGCCCGACGCGACAATGAGCAGTTCTTC
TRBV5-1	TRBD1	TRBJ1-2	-	CASSPLLVGTALGNYGYTF	TGCGCCAGCAGCCCCCTTTTGGTCGGGACAGCCTTGGGAAACTATGGCTACACCTTC
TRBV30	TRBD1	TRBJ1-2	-	CAWSNPTGANYGYTF	TGTGCCTGGAGTAACCCGACAGGGGCTAACTATGGCTACACCTTC
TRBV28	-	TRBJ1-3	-	CASSLLRRSGNTIYF	TGTGCCAGCAGTTTACTACGTCGTTCTGGAAACACCATATATTTT
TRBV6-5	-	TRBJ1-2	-	CASSYSGGYGYTF	TGTGCCAGCAGTTACTCGGGAGGTTATGGCTACACCTTC
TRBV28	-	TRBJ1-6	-	CASSFLRPTLPLHF	TGTGCCAGCAGTTTCCTGCGCCCCACTTTACCCCTCCACTTT
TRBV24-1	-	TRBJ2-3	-	CATSVNDRLADTQYF	TGTGCCACCAGTGTCAATGACAGGTTGGCAGATACGCAGTATTTT
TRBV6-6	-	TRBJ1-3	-	CAIRRSGGSNTIYF	TGTGCCATAAGACGTTCGGGAGGGTCCAACACCATATATTTT
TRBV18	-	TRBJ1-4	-	CASSPTVNEKLFF	TGTGCCAGCTCACCTACGGTTAATGAAAAACTGTTTTTT
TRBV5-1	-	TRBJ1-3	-	CASSFGPEGNTIYF	TGCGCCAGCAGCTTTGGTCCAGAAGGAAACACCATATATTTT
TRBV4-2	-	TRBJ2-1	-	CASSQAPINEQFF	TGTGCCAGCAGCCAAGCCCCCATCAATGAGCAGTTCTTC
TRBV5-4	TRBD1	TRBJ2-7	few	CASSLEGAFAEQYF	TGTGCCAGCAGCTTGGAGGGGGCCTTCGCCGAGCAGTACTTC
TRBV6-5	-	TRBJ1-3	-	CASSLFQGGNTIYF	TGTGCCAGCAGTCTCTTCCAGGGAGGAAACACCATATATTTT
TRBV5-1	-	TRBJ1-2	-	CASSLVAGNYGYTF	TGCGCCAGCAGCTTGGTAGCGGGAAACTATGGCTACACCTTC
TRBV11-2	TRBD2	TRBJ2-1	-	CASSYLTSGSPYNEQFF	TGTGCCAGCAGCTATCTGACTAGCGGGAGCCCATACAATGAGCAGTTCTTC
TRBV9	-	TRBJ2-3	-	CASSVDPDTNTQYF	TGTGCCAGCAGCGTAGACCCGGACACGAATACGCAGTATTTT
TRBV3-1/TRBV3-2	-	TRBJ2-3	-	CASKRGYTDTQYF	TGTGCCAGCAAGCGCGGCTACACAGATACGCAGTATTTT
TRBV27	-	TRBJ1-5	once	CASSSRAAHQPQHF	TGTGCCAGCAGTTCACGCGCGGCCCATCAGCCCCAGCATTTT
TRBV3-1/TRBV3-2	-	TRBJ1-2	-	CASSPLPDSNYGYTF	TGTGCCAGCAGCCCCCTCCCGGACAGTAACTATGGCTACACCTTC
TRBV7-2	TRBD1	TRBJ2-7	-	CASSAPGQGSYEQYF	TGTGCCAGCAGCGCACCGGGACAGGGTTCCTACGAGCAGTACTTC
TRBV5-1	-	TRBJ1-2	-	CASSPPGGTNYGYTF	TGCGCCAGCAGCCCCCCCGGAGGTACTAACTATGGCTACACCTTC
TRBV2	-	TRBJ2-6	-	CASSSRQVGSGANVLTF	TGTGCCAGCAGTAGTAGACAGGTTGGCTCTGGGGCCAACGTCCTGACTTTC
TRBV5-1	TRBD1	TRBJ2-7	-	CASSLQGENYEQYF	TGCGCCAGCAGCTTACAGGGGGAAAATTACGAGCAGTACTTC
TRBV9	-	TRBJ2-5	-	CASSVGGLGETQYF	TGTGCCAGCAGCGTTGGGGGGTTGGGAGAGACCCAGTACTTC
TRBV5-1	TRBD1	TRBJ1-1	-	CASSNTGTGNTEAFF	TGCGCCAGCAGCAACACCGGGACAGGGAACACTGAAGCTTTCTTT
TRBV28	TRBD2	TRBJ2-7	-	CASGSGTSDYEQYF	TGTGCCAGCGGTTCCGGGACTAGCGACTACGAGCAGTACTTC
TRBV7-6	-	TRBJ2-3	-	CASSLEGRAERDTQYF	TGTGCCAGCAGCTTAGAGGGCAGGGCGGAGAGAGATACGCAGTATTTT
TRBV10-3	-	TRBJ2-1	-	CAMAEGVSSYNEQFF	TGTGCCATGGCAGAGGGGGTCAGCTCCTACAATGAGCAGTTCTTC
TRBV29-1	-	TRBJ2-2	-	CSVDRGYTGELFF	TGCAGCGTTGATAGGGGTTACACCGGGGAGCTGTTTTTT
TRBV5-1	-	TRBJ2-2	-	CASSLTGNTGELFF	TGCGCCAGCAGCCTGACAGGGAACACCGGGGAGCTGTTTTTT
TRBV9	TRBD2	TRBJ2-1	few	CASSAPLREGPQEQFF	TGTGCCAGCAGCGCCCCTCTGCGGGAGGGCCCTCAGGAGCAGTTCTTC
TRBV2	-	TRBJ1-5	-	CASRQGNGQPQHF	TGTGCCAGCAGACAGGGAAACGGTCAGCCCCAGCATTTT
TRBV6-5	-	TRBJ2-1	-	CASSYSPVNNEQFF	TGTGCCAGCAGTTACTCGCCAGTCAACAATGAGCAGTTCTTC
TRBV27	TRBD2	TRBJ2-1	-	CASSLAGASRYNEQFF	TGTGCCAGCAGTTTAGCGGGAGCCTCGAGATACAATGAGCAGTTCTTC
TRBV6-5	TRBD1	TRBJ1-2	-	CASRKTGDYGYTF	TGTGCCAGCAGAAAGACAGGGGACTATGGCTACACCTTC
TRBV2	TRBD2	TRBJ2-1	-	CASRLAGASSVEQFF	TGTGCCAGCAGACTAGCGGGAGCCTCCTCGGTGGAGCAGTTCTTC
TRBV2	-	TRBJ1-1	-	CASSVGRGRIMNTEAFF	TGTGCCAGCAGTGTTGGGCGGGGGCGCATCATGAACACTGAAGCTTTCTTT
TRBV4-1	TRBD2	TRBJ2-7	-	CASSQDRGRATSGRNEQYF	TGCGCCAGCAGCCAAGATCGGGGTAGGGCTACTAGCGGGAGGAACGAGCAGTACTTC
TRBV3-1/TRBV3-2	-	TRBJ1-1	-	CASSPRQADGRSGGGEAFF	TGTGCCAGCAGCCCTCGACAGGCGGACGGCAGGAGCGGGGGGGGTGAAGCTTTCTTT
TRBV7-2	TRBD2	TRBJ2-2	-	CASSLLAGGGTGELFF	TGTGCCAGCAGCCTCCTAGCGGGGGGAGGCACCGGGGAGCTGTTTTTT
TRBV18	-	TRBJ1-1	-	CASSIGQTNTEAFF	TGTGCCAGCTCAATAGGACAGACGAACACTGAAGCTTTCTTT
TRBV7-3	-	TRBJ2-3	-	CASSLAGGVTQYF	TGTGCCAGCAGCTTAGCGGGTGGCGTTACGCAGTATTTT